Shown below are 21 T cell receptor beta chains from a single sample sequenced in a study of blood T cell repertoires in COVID-19. TCRdb's copy holds only in-frame clones and misses some; the assay was immunoSEQ multiplex PCR. The sample consists of under 200,000 clones, 65% to 90% of them appearing once. The sample was peripheral blood. Source of these receptors: a human donor in a cohort sampled during active COVID-19.

The rearrangement uses TRBV4-3 and TRBJ2-3, with 9 positions matching TRBD1. The J segment lost 2 bases and the V segment lost 4 bases, leaving 4 bases of the junction unmatched. The germline gives CDR1 LGHNA, CDR2 YSLEER. This CDR3 has 15 residues. The CDR3 loop is CASSRTGANTDTQYF. In DNA, the CDR3 is TGCGCCAGCAGCCGGACAGGGGCCAACACAGATACGCAGTATTTT.

DNA of the CDR3: TGTGCCAGCAGCCCAGGCGGGGGCCGCGCTTTCTTT. It encodes CASSPGGGRAFF. The V and J genes are TRBV7-2 and TRBJ1-1; possible D gene TRBD1, 6 bases. V lost 5 bases and J 11 bases, leaving 15 bases between the germline ends. The CDR3 covers 12 residues. Looked up from germline, CDR1 is SGHTA and CDR2 is FQGNSA.

This clone appeared a few times. Within the sample, other DNA sequences also encode this same CDR3. J is TRBJ2-7 and V is TRBV18, with D unclear. CDR1 KGHSH and CDR2 LQKENI come from the germline V gene. V lost 3 bases and J lost 4, with 4 bases in between. This CDR3 contains 11 residues. CDR3 nucleotides: TGTGCCAGCTCACCGGCTTACGAGCAGTACTTC. Its protein product is CASSPAYEQYF.

This clone was counted between two and nine times. J is TRBJ2-2 and V is TRBV6-1, with D unclear. The CDR3 has 14 residues. CDR1 and CDR2 (germline): MNHNS, SASEGT. V was pared by 0 bases and J by 3 bases, with 5 bases between. The CDR3 DNA sequence: TGTGCCAGCAGTGAAGCCCGTCACACCGGGGAGCTGTTTTTT. Its protein is CASSEARHTGELFF.

This clone was counted between two and nine times. The rearrangement joins TRBV5-1 to TRBJ2-2, with D unresolved. In germline, CDR1 is SGHRS, CDR2 YFSETQ. V gave up 0 bases and J gave up 1 base, with 7 bases separating them. The CDR3 covers 15 residues. The CDR3 is CASSLGSGNTGELFF. Here the CDR3 DNA reads TGCGCCAGCAGCTTGGGATCGGGGAACACCGGGGAGCTGTTTTTT.

The rearrangement uses TRBV11-2 and TRBJ1-1; possibly TRBD1 for D (6 bases). This CDR3 has 14 amino acids. Germline loops: CDR1 SGHAT, CDR2 FQNNGV. Trimming removed 6 bases from V and 5 bases from J, with 16 bases in between. The CDR3 DNA sequence: TGTGCCAGCAGAGCCGCAGGGGCAAAGACTGAAGCTTTCTTT. Encoded protein: CASRAAGAKTEAFF.

This sequence joins TRBV28 and TRBJ2-7, with 9 positions matching TRBD2. Germline trimming cut 6 bases from V and 2 bases from J; bases unmatched to any gene: 8. This CDR3 spans 15 amino acids. Germline values: CDR1 MDHEN, CDR2 SYDVKM. The CDR3 nucleotides are TGTGCCAGCAGGCCCTCTAGCGGGGAGGCCTACGAGCAGTACTTC. Translating it yields CASRPSSGEAYEQYF.

The chain recombines TRBV11-1 with TRBJ2-7; perhaps TRBD1 as D (6 bases). There are 14 residues in the CDR3. V lost 3 bases and J lost 5, with 14 bases in between. Germline CDR1 and CDR2: SGHAT and FQDESV (reference sequence). The CDR3 reads CASSFSGVRNEQYF. The CDR3 nucleotides are TGTGCCAGCAGCTTCTCAGGGGTTAGGAACGAGCAGTACTTC.

This sequence joins TRBV6-5 and TRBJ1-4; D ambiguous. Germline lookup yields CDR1 MNHEY and CDR2 SVGAGI. This CDR3 comprises 14 residues. Between the trimmed V and J ends, which lost 6 bases and 2 bases, there was a span of 10 bases. In nucleotides, the CDR3 is TGTGCCAGCAGCCCGGTCGCGACTAATGAAAAACTGTTTTTT. Amino acids: CASSPVATNEKLFF.

This chain links TRBV5-4 with TRBJ1-2; the match to TRBD1 covers 9 bases. CDR1 and CDR2 from the germline V gene are SGHNT and YYREEE (reference sequence). The CDR3 is 13 residues long. V lost 3 bases, J lost 6 bases, and 3 bases stayed unmatched. The CDR3 sequence: CASSYTGGNGYTF. CDR3 in DNA: TGTGCCAGCAGCTATACAGGGGGCAATGGCTACACCTTC. The variable domain in full, with the rest retrieved from reference TRBV5-4 and TRBJ1-2, is ETGVTQSPTHLIKTRGQQVTLRCSSQSGHNTVSWYQQALGQGPQFIFQYYREEENGRGNFPPRFSGLQFPNYSSELNVNALELDDSALYLCASSYTGGNGYTFGSGTRLTVV.

The V and J genes are TRBV28 and TRBJ2-7; 7 bases line up with TRBD2. V was clipped by 5 bases and J by 3 bases; unmatched bases: 10. The CDR3 is 15 amino acids. CDR1 and CDR2 from the germline V gene are MDHEN and SYDVKM. The CDR3 reads CASSIGGLAVYEQYF. The CDR3 DNA sequence: TGTGCCAGCAGTATTGGGGGTCTAGCGGTCTACGAGCAGTACTTC. Full variable domain (rest looked up from reference TRBV28 and TRBJ2-7): DVKVTQSSRYLVKRTGEKVFLECVQDMDHENMFWYRQDPGLGLRLIYFSYDVKMKEKGDIPEGYSVSREKKERFSLILESASTNQTSMYLCASSIGGLAVYEQYFGPGTRLTVT.

V is TRBV28 and J is TRBJ2-4, with D hard to call. The length of the CDR3 is 15 residues. Germline V gene data show CDR1 as MDHEN and CDR2 as SYDVKM. V lost 4 bases and J 0 bases, leaving 10 bases between the germline ends. CDR3 DNA sequence: TGTGCCAGCAGTTCTCGACGGGTAGCCAAAAACATTCAGTACTTC. Its translation is CASSSRRVAKNIQYF. Using reference TRBV28 and TRBJ2-4 for the parts outside the CDR3, the full variable domain is DVKVTQSSRYLVKRTGEKVFLECVQDMDHENMFWYRQDPGLGLRLIYFSYDVKMKEKGDIPEGYSVSREKKERFSLILESASTNQTSMYLCASSSRRVAKNIQYFGAGTRLSVL.

Notes on this clone: Distinct nucleotide sequences in the sample also encode this CDR3. This chain uses TRBV3-1 (or the pseudogene TRBV3-2) with TRBJ2-7, with D possibly matching TRBD2 (6 bases). The CDR3 contains 12 residues. V lost 2 bases, J lost 4 bases, and 6 bases lay in between. Germline CDR1 reads LGHDT; CDR2 reads YNNKEL (reference sequence). CDR3 region: CASSQSGYEQYF. The CDR3 DNA reads TGTGCCAGCAGCCAAAGCGGGTACGAGCAGTACTTC.

This clone was seen once. Mismatch with germline at one junction end may stem from a read error. The chain joins TRBV29-1 to TRBJ2-3, with D possibly being TRBD2 (5 bases). The CDR3 has 14 residues. Germline V gives CDR1 SQVTM, CDR2 ANQGSEA. In DNA form, the CDR3 reads TGCAGCCTTGAGCTAGTGAACCAGCGGGATACGCAGTATTTT. Amino acids: CSLELVNQRDTQYF.

The genes are TRBV4-2 and TRBJ2-5; 10 nucleotides align to TRBD2. CDR1 LGHNA and CDR2 YNFKEQ come from the germline V gene. Trimming removed 4 bases from V and 5 bases from J; junction bases left unmatched: 10. There are 16 residues in the CDR3. The CDR3: CASSPLSGRAEETQYF. CDR3 in DNA: TGTGCCAGCAGCCCACTAAGCGGGAGGGCCGAGGAGACCCAGTACTTC.

The chain has TRBV28 and TRBJ2-7; D possibly corresponds to TRBD2 (6 bases). V lost 1 base and J lost 7, with 11 bases in between. This CDR3 is 13 amino acids long. Germline V gene sequence: CDR1 MDHEN, CDR2 SYDVKM. CDR3 coding DNA: TGTGCCAGCAGTTTATCGCCTAGCGAGGAGCAGTACTTC. As protein: CASSLSPSEEQYF.

The chain carries TRBV6-5 and TRBJ2-7; D is undetermined. The CDR3 is made up of 13 amino acids. Germline V gene sequence: CDR1 MNHEY, CDR2 SVGAGI. Trimming took 0 bases from V and 6 from J, leaving 9 bases between them. CDR3 sequence: CASSYSGWAEQYF. CDR3 bases: TGTGCCAGCAGTTACTCGGGCTGGGCCGAGCAGTACTTC.

The chain has TRBV5-1 and TRBJ2-2; 15 bases agree with TRBD2. Germline V CDR1 and CDR2: SGHRS, YFSETQ. CDR3 size: 16 residues. V was clipped by 3 bases and J by 4 bases; unmatched bases: 1. This CDR3 reads CASSWGLAGGTGELFF. CDR3 nucleotide sequence: TGCGCCAGCAGCTGGGGACTAGCGGGGGGCACCGGGGAGCTGTTTTTT.

The chain uses TRBV5-1 and TRBJ2-5; 9 bases map to TRBD2. Per the germline V gene, CDR1 is SGHRS and CDR2 is YFSETQ. The CDR3 length is 16 residues. After removal of 0 bases from V and 0 bases from J, the junction contained 3 bases not matched to a gene. The CDR3 spells CASSLAAGGYQETQYF. Written as DNA, the CDR3 is TGCGCCAGCAGCTTGGCGGCGGGGGGGTACCAAGAGACCCAGTACTTC. Full variable domain (rest looked up from reference TRBV5-1 and TRBJ2-5): KAGVTQTPRYLIKTRGQQVTLSCSPISGHRSVSWYQQTPGQGLQFLFEYFSETQRNKGNFPGRFSGRQFSNSRSEMNVSTLELGDSALYLCASSLAAGGYQETQYFGPGTRLLVL.

The DNA of the CDR3 is TGTGCCAGCAGCTTACTCCGGGACAGTAAAGAGACCCAGTACTTC. This gives the protein CASSLLRDSKETQYF. The chain uses TRBV7-2 and TRBJ2-5, with TRBD1 identical over 7 bases. The germline CDR1 and CDR2 sequences are SGHTA and FQGNSA. This CDR3 comprises 15 residues. V shed 2 bases, J shed 3 bases, and the junction held 6 bases outside the gene matches.

This sequence joins TRBV28 and TRBJ2-5; D is possibly TRBD1 (5 bases). Between the trimmed V and J ends, which lost 6 bases and 4 bases, there was a span of 15 bases. The CDR3 length is 14 residues. The germline V gene has CDR1 MDHEN and CDR2 SYDVKM. DNA for the CDR3: TGTGCCAGCAGGAGCACAGGCTCGGGAGAGACCCAGTACTTC. Its translation is CASRSTGSGETQYF.